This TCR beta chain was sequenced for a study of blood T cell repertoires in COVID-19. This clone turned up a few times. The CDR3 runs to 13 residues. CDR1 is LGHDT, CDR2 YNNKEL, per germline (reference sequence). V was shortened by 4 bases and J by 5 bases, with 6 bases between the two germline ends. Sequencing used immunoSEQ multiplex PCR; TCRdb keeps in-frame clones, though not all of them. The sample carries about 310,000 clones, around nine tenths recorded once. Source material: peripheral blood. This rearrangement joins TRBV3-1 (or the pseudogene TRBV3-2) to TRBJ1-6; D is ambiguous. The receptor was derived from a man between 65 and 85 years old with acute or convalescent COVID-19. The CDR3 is CASSLNNNSPLHF. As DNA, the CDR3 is TGTGCCAGCAGCCTAAACAATAATTCACCCCTCCACTTT.